This TCR beta chain is drawn from a study of T cell responses to AZD1222 COVID-19 vaccine. Study-wide background: Some second doses came at about 4 weeks and others at about 12 weeks; these were pooled. Study-wide findings and caveats: Every sample of the repertoires postdated the peak T cell response. Just a handful of people given AZD1222 tested seropositive at baseline. Recipients of two AZD1222 doses showed rising Spike-specific TCR breadth and depth.

About this clone itself: What it recognizes is unknown.

The protocol was immunoSEQ multiplex PCR, while the TCRdb copy is restricted to in-frame clones and leaves out a portion. The table lists about 140,000 clones, just under 95% of them singletons. Germline CDR1 reads MNHEY; CDR2 reads SVGAGI. Trimming took off 5 bases at V and 5 bases at J, with 15 bases between the two ends. The CDR3 spans 14 residues. The chain has TRBV6-5 and TRBJ1-1; D possibly corresponds to TRBD1 (6 bases). The material sequenced was peripheral blood, taken on day 0 of AZD1222 vaccination. The TCR was taken from an adult in good health. The CDR3 coding sequence is TGTGCCAGCAGTCCCCTCCGACAGGATACTGAAGCTTTCTTT. This encodes CASSPLRQDTEAFF.